The 14 T cell receptor beta chains listed next were all sequenced from one sample in a study of cytotoxic CD8 clonotypes in ibrutinib-treated CLL. Repertoires were generated with immunoSEQ multiplex PCR, while TCRdb's copy carries only in-frame clones and drops some. Here the sample spans about 140,000 clones, approximately 75% being singletons. Sample: PBMCs, taken after 12 months of ibrutinib treatment. These receptors were collected from a human donor with chronic lymphocytic leukemia.

V and J are TRBV14 and TRBJ2-7; 8 positions agree with TRBD1. Germline CDR1 is SGHDN and CDR2 is FVKESK. The CDR3 is made up of 15 amino acids. Trimming at V came to 1 base and at J to 1 base, leaving 3 bases not matched to a gene. CDR3: CASSQGWTGSYEQYF. The CDR3 bases are TGTGCCAGCAGCCAAGGGTGGACAGGGTCCTACGAGCAGTACTTC.

This clone was picked up a small number of times. The rearrangement links TRBV19 to TRBJ2-3; D remains ambiguous. Trimming pared 3 bases from V and 6 bases from J, leaving 10 bases between. The germline V gene encodes CDR1 LNHDA and CDR2 SQIVND (reference sequence). The CDR3 has 13 amino acids. CDR3 in amino acids: CASSIITGDTQYF. DNA of the CDR3: TGTGCCAGTAGTATCATAACTGGCGATACGCAGTATTTT.

J is TRBJ2-7 and V is TRBV28; D unclear. The V end was cut by 4 bases, the J end by 5 bases, with 12 bases between. Germline assignment: CDR1 MDHEN and CDR2 SYDVKM. The CDR3 spans 13 residues. CDR3 loop: CASSSARLDEQYF. CDR3 DNA sequence: TGTGCCAGCAGTTCCGCCCGGTTGGACGAGCAGTACTTC.

This rearrangement joins TRBV18 to TRBJ2-3, with unresolved D. The CDR3 extends over 14 amino acids. V lost 0 bases and J lost 7, with 11 bases in between. Germline V gene data show CDR1 as KGHSH and CDR2 as LQKENI. The CDR3, as DNA: TGTGCCAGCTCACCACCCGCCTATGGACATACGCAGTATTTT. This sequence encodes CASSPPAYGHTQYF. The whole variable domain, filled in from reference TRBV18 and TRBJ2-3, reads NAGVMQNPRHLVRRRGQEARLRCSPMKGHSHVYWYRQLPEEGLKFMVYLQKENIIDESGMPKERFSAEFPKEGPSILRIQQVVRGDSAAYFCASSPPAYGHTQYFGPGTRLTVL.

The chain is built from TRBV6-5 and TRBJ2-1, with D maybe TRBD1 (6 bases). Germline lookup yields CDR1 MNHEY and CDR2 SVGAGI. The CDR3 totals 15 residues. V was trimmed by 0 bases and J by 6 bases, leaving 12 bases between them. CDR3 in DNA: TGTGCCAGCAGTTACTCCAGGGGCTGGGGCAATGAGCAGTTCTTC. Translating gives CASSYSRGWGNEQFF.

The rearrangement uses TRBV11-1 and TRBJ1-5, with 12 bases identical to TRBD1. This CDR3 contains 18 residues. CDR1 and CDR2 (germline): SGHAT, FQDESV (reference sequence). With V trimmed by 5 bases and J by 3 bases, 11 bases remained unmatched. CDR3 DNA: TGTGCCAGCAGCCCGGCCGGGACAGGGGGCCGGGACAATCAGCCCCAGCATTTT. Translating gives CASSPAGTGGRDNQPQHF.

In its sample, this clone was seen a few times. The gene calls are TRBV12-5 and TRBJ1-2; TRBD1 matches 12 bases. The CDR3 totals 15 residues. The germline gives CDR1 LGHNT, CDR2 FRNRAP. The trim removed 7 bases at V and 8 bases at J, leaving 11 bases unmatched. CDR3 DNA: TGTGCTAGTGCCCAAGTTGGGACAGGGGGCAGGGGCTACACCTTC. Amino acid sequence: CASAQVGTGGRGYTF.

This clone was seen more than once but under ten times. The gene calls are TRBV7-2 and TRBJ2-2; D perhaps matches TRBD2 (6 bases). The CDR3 length is 16 residues. Per germline, CDR1 SGHTA and CDR2 FQGNSA. V shed 4 bases and J shed 2 bases, with 14 bases lying between them. The CDR3 DNA reads TGTGCCAGCAGCTCCGGGACTCCTGTTAACACCGGGGAGCTGTTTTTT. This encodes CASSSGTPVNTGELFF.

The J gene is TRBJ2-6, the V gene TRBV5-1; D is ambiguous. Trimming took 0 bases from V and 5 from J, leaving 6 bases between them. Looked up from germline, CDR1 is SGHRS and CDR2 is YFSETQ. The CDR3 covers 14 residues. Written as DNA, the CDR3 is TGCGCCAGCAGCTTGGAAGGGAGGGCCAACGTCCTGACTTTC. Translation: CASSLEGRANVLTF.

This clone was observed a few times. This chain links TRBV6-4 with TRBJ1-1; D remains unclear. CDR3 size: 12 residues. Germline V lookup: CDR1 MRHNA, CDR2 SNTAGT. The germline V and J ends were trimmed by 2 bases and 4 bases, with 5 bases remaining between them. The chain's CDR3 is CASSDRSTEAFF. Written as DNA, the CDR3 is TGTGCCAGCAGTGACCGGAGCACTGAAGCTTTCTTT.

This clone was seen only once. This sequence joins TRBV19 and TRBJ2-2, with 8 bases fitting TRBD1. The CDR3 sequence is 14 residues long. Germline V gene data show CDR1 as LNHDA and CDR2 as SQIVND (reference sequence). J lost 5 bases, V lost 6 bases, and 5 bases had no gene match. Here the CDR3 reads CASSLDRATGELFF. The DNA of the CDR3 is TGTGCCAGTAGCTTGGACAGGGCAACCGGGGAGCTGTTTTTT. Full variable domain (rest looked up from reference TRBV19 and TRBJ2-2): DGGITQSPKYLFRKEGQNVTLSCEQNLNHDAMYWYRQDPGQGLRLIYYSQIVNDFQKGDIAEGYSVSREKKESFPLTVTSAQKNPTAFYLCASSLDRATGELFFGEGSRLTVL.

This clone came up once. This chain connects TRBV6-5 to TRBJ2-3, with TRBD1 identical over 7 bases. CDR3 size: 15 residues. With 2 bases clipped from V and 0 bases from J, the junction kept 2 bases outside the gene matches. Germline values: CDR1 MNHEY, CDR2 SVGAGI. CDR3 amino acids: CASSYTGASTDTQYF. CDR3 in DNA: TGTGCCAGCAGTTACACAGGGGCTAGCACAGATACGCAGTATTTT.

This clone occurred many times. The chain uses TRBV9 and TRBJ2-7, with D possibly TRBD1 on 6 matching bases. CDR1 and CDR2 (germline): SGDLS, YYNGEE. V lost 0 bases, J lost 2 bases, and 9 bases lay in between. The CDR3 totals 14 residues. The CDR3 reads CASSVAGTTYEQYF. CDR3 coding DNA: TGTGCCAGCAGCGTAGCCGGGACAACCTACGAGCAGTACTTC.

The chain links TRBV28 to TRBJ2-7, with 9 nucleotides matching TRBD2. After removal of 3 bases from V and 2 bases from J, the junction contained 2 bases not matched to a gene. Germline values: CDR1 MDHEN, CDR2 SYDVKM. The CDR3 is 14 amino acids. CDR3 bases: TGTGCCAGCAGTTTTCTAGCGGGGACCTACGAGCAGTACTTC. Its protein product is CASSFLAGTYEQYF.